Presented here are 32 T cell receptor beta chains from one specimen sequenced in a study of cytomegalovirus exposure and HLA in healthy donors. Primers: 60 Vbeta forward and 13 Jbeta reverse. Measured with immunoSEQ multiplex PCR; TCRdb has only the in-frame clones, and not every one. The table includes 100,000 or so clones, around two thirds detected once. The specimen was PBMCs. All receptors come from a human donor in good health.

This clone came up a few times. The chain employs TRBV28 and TRBJ1-2; 8 nucleotides match TRBD1. Trimming removed 1 base from V and 4 bases from J; junction bases left unmatched: 5. The CDR3 is 15 residues long. Germline V gene sequence: CDR1 MDHEN, CDR2 SYDVKM. The CDR3 nucleotides are TGTGCCAGCAGTTTATTGGGGACAGGCGGCTATGGCTACACCTTC. Amino acids: CASSLLGTGGYGYTF.

The chain carries TRBV28 and TRBJ1-2; TRBD1 matches 7 bases. CDR1 and CDR2 from the germline V gene are MDHEN and SYDVKM. Trimming removed 3 bases from V and 5 bases from J; junction bases left unmatched: 6. The CDR3 is 14 amino acids. The CDR3 sequence: CASSFVRGRYGYTF. In DNA, the CDR3 is TGTGCCAGCAGTTTCGTCAGGGGGAGGTATGGCTACACCTTC.

V usage is TRBV7-8 and J usage is TRBJ1-5, with 10 bases matching TRBD1. The V and J ends lost 4 bases and 6 bases, in that order; junction bases with no gene match: 6. Germline V gives CDR1 SGHVS, CDR2 FQNEAQ. This CDR3 region has 15 residues. As DNA, the CDR3 is TGTGCCAGCAGCTCCTTAGGGACAGGGGTTCAGCCCCAGCATTTT. Translated: CASSSLGTGVQPQHF.

The V call is TRBV30, the J call TRBJ2-7; a possible D gene is TRBD1 (6 bases). The CDR3 has 16 amino acids. The V gene lost 8 bases and the J gene lost 6 bases, with 29 bases spanning the gap. The germline V gene encodes CDR1 GTSNPN and CDR2 SVGIG (reference sequence). CDR3 DNA: TGTGCCGCCTGCAAATCTAAGGGGACACTAATTGCCGAGCAGTACTTC. Translation gives CAACKSKGTLIAEQYF.

The V call is TRBV12-1, the J call TRBJ1-1; the listed D gene, TRBD1, was not tested against the DNA. TRBV12-1 is recorded as a pseudogene. The CDR3 has 14 amino acids. CDR3 sequence: CASPHSMLNTEAFF. As DNA, the CDR3 is TGTGCCAGCCCACACAGTATGCTGAACACTGAAGCTTTCTTT.

J is TRBJ2-1 and V is TRBV5-1; D is unresolved. The CDR3 consists of 14 residues. In germline, CDR1 is SGHRS, CDR2 YFSETQ. V lost 3 bases and J lost 5, with 12 bases in between. The CDR3 loop is CASSYHKLNNEQFF. CDR3 nucleotides: TGCGCCAGCAGCTACCATAAACTGAACAATGAGCAGTTCTTC.

The chain uses TRBV6-5 and TRBJ1-5; TRBD1 agrees at 8 bases. The CDR3 consists of 15 residues. Germline lookup yields CDR1 MNHEY and CDR2 SVGAGI. The junction had 6 bases not matched to a gene; V was cut back by 6 bases and J by 2 bases. CDR3 residues: CASSRDRGGNQPQHF. CDR3 nucleotide sequence: TGTGCCAGCAGCCGAGACAGGGGTGGCAATCAGCCCCAGCATTTT.

V gene TRBV6-1 combines with J gene TRBJ1-5; no clear D gene. The length of the CDR3 is 16 residues. Germline V gives CDR1 MNHNS, CDR2 SASEGT. Between the trimmed V and J ends, which lost 2 bases and 0 bases, there was a span of 11 bases. Written as DNA, the CDR3 is TGTGCCAGCAGTGAATCGATACTGTTTAGCAATCAGCCCCAGCATTTT. Its protein product is CASSESILFSNQPQHF.

The J gene is TRBJ2-5, the V gene TRBV5-1; 7 bases map to TRBD1. The CDR3 loop spans 15 amino acids. Per germline, CDR1 SGHRS and CDR2 YFSETQ. The junction had 4 bases not matched to a gene; V was cut back by 0 bases and J by 2 bases. The CDR3 reads CASSLALGQQETQYF. For the CDR3, the DNA is TGCGCCAGCAGCTTGGCCCTGGGACAGCAAGAGACCCAGTACTTC.

The chain has TRBV19 and TRBJ1-1; TRBD1 is a possible D gene (5 bases). Trimming stripped 6 bases from V and 3 bases from J, with 17 bases between. The CDR3 is 15 amino acids. Germline V lookup: CDR1 LNHDA, CDR2 SQIVND (reference sequence). The DNA for the CDR3 is TGTGCCAGTAGAGGTCAGGGCTTGGCGGACACTGAAGCTTTCTTT. This sequence encodes CASRGQGLADTEAFF. The whole variable domain, filled in from reference TRBV19 and TRBJ1-1, reads DGGITQSPKYLFRKEGQNVTLSCEQNLNHDAMYWYRQDPGQGLRLIYYSQIVNDFQKGDIAEGYSVSREKKESFPLTVTSAQKNPTAFYLCASRGQGLADTEAFFGQGTRLTVV.

This clone appeared a few times. Here the CDR3 reads CASSARPGQDYEQYF. CDR3 nucleotide sequence: TGTGCCAGCAGCGCACGGCCGGGACAGGACTACGAGCAGTACTTC. J is TRBJ2-7 and V is TRBV5-4; 8 nucleotides match TRBD1. Germline values: CDR1 SGHNT, CDR2 YYREEE (reference sequence). With 4 bases clipped from V and 3 bases from J, the junction kept 9 bases outside the gene matches. The CDR3 is made up of 15 amino acids.

The chain links TRBV4-3 to TRBJ2-7; D uncertain. The CDR3 is 15 residues long. From germline, CDR1 is LGHNA and CDR2 YSLEER. Trimming removed 0 bases from V and 0 bases from J, with 9 bases in between. The CDR3 region has the DNA TGCGCCAGCAGCCAAGATAGAGATCCCTCCTACGAGCAGTACTTC. Amino acid sequence: CASSQDRDPSYEQYF.

The J gene is TRBJ2-1, the V gene TRBV5-8, with D possibly TRBD2 on 7 matching bases. Germline V gene lookup returns CDR1 SGHTS and CDR2 YDEGEE. Trimming took 7 bases from V and 7 from J, leaving 15 bases between them. The CDR3 has 13 amino acids. CDR3 nucleotide sequence: TGTGCCAGCGGGGGGGCACTAGGAAATGAGCAGTTCTTC. Protein product: CASGGALGNEQFF.

The chain is built from TRBV2 and TRBJ2-7; D unresolved. The CDR3 totals 13 residues. V lost 4 bases and J lost 4, with 11 bases in between. Germline CDR1 reads SNHLY; CDR2 reads FYNNEI. The CDR3 loop reads CASSGVSAYEQYF. Here the CDR3 DNA reads TGTGCCAGCAGTGGGGTGTCAGCGTACGAGCAGTACTTC. The full variable domain, rest sourced from reference TRBV2 and TRBJ2-7, is EPEVTQTPSHQVTQMGQEVILRCVPISNHLYFYWYRQILGQKVEFLVSFYNNEISEKSEIFDDQFSVERPDGSNFTLKIRSTKLEDSAMYFCASSGVSAYEQYFGPGTRLTVT.

This chain joins TRBV29-1 and TRBJ2-3; TRBD2 matches 11 bases. The CDR3 consists of 22 residues. The trim removed 1 base at V and 11 bases at J, leaving 32 bases unmatched. The V gene's germline CDR1 is SQVTM and CDR2 ANQGSEA. The CDR3 region has the DNA TGCAGCGTTGAAGCCGGGCTAGCGGGAGGAGTCAGGACCATCGAGATCCTGGAGGGGCAGTATTTT. This encodes CSVEAGLAGGVRTIEILEGQYF.

The chain joins TRBV14 to TRBJ2-5; TRBD1 is a possible D gene (6 bases). The V gene lost 2 bases and the J gene lost 3 bases, with 16 bases spanning the gap. This CDR3 has 16 residues. Germline V CDR1 and CDR2: SGHDN, FVKESK. CDR3 DNA: TGTGCCAGCAGCCAATGGGTCAATAAGGGGGAAGAGACCCAGTACTTC. The encoded protein is CASSQWVNKGEETQYF.

This rearrangement joins TRBV30 to TRBJ2-2, with D possibly being TRBD1 (5 bases). The CDR3 has 15 residues. V lost 0 bases to trimming and J lost 0 bases, with 8 bases between them. Germline V gene sequence: CDR1 GTSNPN, CDR2 SVGIG (reference sequence). The DNA for the CDR3 is TGTGCCTGGAGTGTGCCAGGGTCGAACACCGGGGAGCTGTTTTTT. Amino acids: CAWSVPGSNTGELFF.

This clone was detected once. This rearrangement joins TRBV4-2 to TRBJ2-2, with TRBD1 identical over 8 bases. Germline V gene sequence: CDR1 LGHNA, CDR2 YNFKEQ. V trimming: 5 bases; J trimming: 3 bases; junction bases outside the gene matches: 11. This CDR3 comprises 17 residues. CDR3 sequence reads: CASSSPPGQVDTGELFF. In nucleotides, the CDR3 is TGTGCCAGCAGCTCACCCCCGGGACAGGTGGACACCGGGGAGCTGTTTTTT.

The chain combines TRBV29-1 with TRBJ1-1; weak D call: TRBD1 (6 bases). Germline CDR1 is SQVTM and CDR2 is ANQGSEA. The V end was cut by 4 bases, the J end by 0 bases, with 12 bases between. This CDR3 region has 14 residues. CDR3 region: CSVVSGTLNTEAFF. The CDR3, as DNA: TGCAGCGTTGTGTCCGGGACATTGAACACTGAAGCTTTCTTT. Supplemented by reference TRBV29-1 and TRBJ1-1, the full variable domain reads SAVISQKPSRDICQRGTSLTIQCQVDSQVTMMFWYRQQPGQSLTLIATANQGSEATYESGFVIDKFPISRPNLTFSTLTVSNMSPEDSSIYLCSVVSGTLNTEAFFGQGTRLTVV.

The V and J genes are TRBV4-1 and TRBJ1-5, with D maybe TRBD1 (5 bases). V was cut by 0 bases and J by 0 bases, with 24 bases left in between. The CDR3 has 21 amino acids. The V gene's germline CDR1 is MGHRA and CDR2 YSYEKL. CDR3 nucleotide sequence: TGCGCCAGCAGCCAAGATATAACAGGTGGGGTTCGGGGGTTTAGCAATCAGCCCCAGCATTTT. This translates into CASSQDITGGVRGFSNQPQHF.

The chain has TRBV11-3 and TRBJ2-3, with 12 bases that match TRBD2. CDR3 size: 16 residues. J was trimmed by 2 bases and V by 4 bases; bases with no gene match: 4. Germline loops: CDR1 SGHNT, CDR2 YENEEA. CDR3 protein: CASSSGLAGFTDTQYF. The CDR3 coding sequence is TGTGCCAGCAGCTCAGGACTAGCGGGATTCACAGATACGCAGTATTTT. The full variable domain, in which reference TRBV11-3 and TRBJ2-3 provide the parts outside the CDR3, is EAGVVQSPRYKIIEKKQPVAFWCNPISGHNTLYWYLQNLGQGPELLIRYENEEAVDDSQLPKDRFSAERLKGVDSTLKIQPAELGDSAVYLCASSSGLAGFTDTQYFGPGTRLTVL.

This clone was observed once. The chain joins TRBV6-6 to TRBJ2-2, with D perhaps matching TRBD1 (5 bases). Germline loops: CDR1 MNHNY, CDR2 SVGAGI (reference sequence). The CDR3 sequence is 15 residues long. The V gene lost 4 bases and the J gene lost 3 bases, with 12 bases spanning the gap. CDR3: CASSSQGVDTGELFF. The CDR3 DNA reads as TGTGCCAGCAGTTCCCAAGGGGTCGACACCGGGGAGCTGTTTTTT.

The CDR3 loop is CASSEQDRAPYEQYF. In DNA form, the CDR3 reads TGTGCCAGCAGTGAGCAGGACAGGGCACCCTACGAGCAGTACTTC. The J gene is TRBJ2-7, the V gene TRBV5-4; 8 positions agree with TRBD1. V was pared by 5 bases and J by 2 bases, with 9 bases of the junction left unmatched. The CDR3 is 15 amino acids. Germline values: CDR1 SGHNT, CDR2 YYREEE (reference sequence).

The chain recombines TRBV7-9 with TRBJ1-2, with 10 nucleotides matching TRBD1. CDR3 size: 15 residues. Germline CDR1 is SEHNR and CDR2 is FQNEAQ (reference sequence). V dropped 4 bases and J dropped 10; count of bases not matched to a gene: 12. For the CDR3, the DNA is TGTGCCAGCAGCTCAATTTCCGGGACAGGGGCCTACTACACCTTC. Translated, it gives CASSSISGTGAYYTF. The entire variable domain, with the rest obtained from reference TRBV7-9 and TRBJ1-2, is as follows: DTGVSQNPRHKITKRGQNVTFRCDPISEHNRLYWYRQTLGQGPEFLTYFQNEAQLEKSRLLSDRFSAERPKGSFSTLEIQRTEQGDSAMYLCASSSISGTGAYYTFGSGTRLTVV.

The J gene is TRBJ1-1, the V gene TRBV10-3, with D possibly being TRBD1 (5 bases). From germline, CDR1 is ENHRY and CDR2 SYGVKD. The CDR3 consists of 12 residues. V dropped 6 bases and J dropped 6 bases, with 11 bases sitting between them. The CDR3: CAISPQGAEAFF. CDR3 DNA sequence: TGTGCCATCAGCCCGCAGGGTGCTGAAGCTTTCTTT.

This clone was detected only a few times. The chain couples TRBV6-6 to TRBJ2-7, with TRBD2 matching 7 bases. Germline assignment: CDR1 MNHNY and CDR2 SVGAGI (reference sequence). Unmatched junction bases numbered 8, after V lost 4 bases and J lost 5 bases. CDR3 length: 14 amino acids. In DNA, the CDR3 is TGTGCCAGCAGTTCAAGCGGGAACCTCGACGAGCAGTACTTC. This gives the protein CASSSSGNLDEQYF.

This chain joins TRBV6-4 and TRBJ2-2; weak D call: TRBD1 (6 bases). The CDR3 extends over 14 amino acids. The V end was cut by 3 bases, the J end by 6 bases, with 11 bases between. In germline, CDR1 is MRHNA, CDR2 SNTAGT. In DNA, the CDR3 is TGTGCCAGCAGTGAACAGGGAGAGTCCGGGGAGCTGTTTTTT. Protein sequence: CASSEQGESGELFF.

V gene TRBV5-1 combines with J gene TRBJ2-7; 16 nucleotides align to TRBD2. J gave up 2 bases and V 3 bases, and 5 bases lay outside the gene matches. CDR1 is SGHRS, CDR2 YFSETQ, per germline. This CDR3 comprises 17 residues. The CDR3 loop is CASSSGLAGGQAYEQYF. In nucleotides, the CDR3 is TGCGCCAGCAGCTCGGGACTAGCGGGAGGGCAGGCCTACGAGCAGTACTTC.

This clone has a handful of counts. This rearrangement joins TRBV15 to TRBJ2-7, with TRBD1 identical over 7 bases. The CDR3 loop spans 14 amino acids. Looked up from germline, CDR1 is LNHNV and CDR2 is YYDKDF (reference sequence). The ends lost 4 bases at V and 2 bases at J; junction bases unmatched: 5. CDR3 DNA sequence: TGTGCCACCAGCACTGACAGGGTTACCTACGAGCAGTACTTC. This codes for CATSTDRVTYEQYF.

The chain employs TRBV6-5 and TRBJ2-7; TRBD1 aligns across 7 bases. Unmatched junction bases numbered 14, after V lost 6 bases and J lost 6 bases. The CDR3 is made up of 15 amino acids. Germline V gives CDR1 MNHEY, CDR2 SVGAGI. The CDR3 here is CASRKQGQRSGEQYF. DNA for the CDR3: TGTGCCAGCAGAAAACAGGGACAGCGTTCGGGCGAGCAGTACTTC.

This chain links TRBV7-8 with TRBJ2-7, with TRBD1 identical over 9 bases. Germline V CDR1 and CDR2: SGHVS, FQNEAQ. This CDR3 has 14 amino acids. Losses at the gene ends were 5 bases for V and 2 bases for J; bases not matched to a gene: 4. CDR3 protein: CASSPRQGAYEQYF. The DNA of the CDR3 is TGTGCCAGCAGCCCGCGACAGGGGGCCTACGAGCAGTACTTC.

V gene TRBV19 combines with J gene TRBJ2-7; D remains ambiguous. Germline loops: CDR1 LNHDA, CDR2 SQIVND (reference sequence). Trimming took 5 bases from V and 5 from J, leaving 7 bases between them. The CDR3 runs to 11 residues. This CDR3 is CASSGLHEQYF. Here the CDR3 DNA reads TGTGCCAGTAGTGGCTTACACGAGCAGTACTTC.